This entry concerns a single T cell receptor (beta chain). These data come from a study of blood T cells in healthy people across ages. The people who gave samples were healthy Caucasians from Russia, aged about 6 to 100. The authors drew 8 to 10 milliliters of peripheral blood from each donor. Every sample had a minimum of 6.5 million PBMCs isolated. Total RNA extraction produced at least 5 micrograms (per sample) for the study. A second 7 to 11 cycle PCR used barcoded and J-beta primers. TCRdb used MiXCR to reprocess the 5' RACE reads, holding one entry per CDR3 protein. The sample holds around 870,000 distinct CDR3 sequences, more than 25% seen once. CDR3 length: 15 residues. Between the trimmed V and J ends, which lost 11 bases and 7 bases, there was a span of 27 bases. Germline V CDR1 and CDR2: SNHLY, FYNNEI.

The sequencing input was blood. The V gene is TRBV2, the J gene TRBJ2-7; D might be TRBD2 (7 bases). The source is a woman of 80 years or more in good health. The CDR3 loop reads CAGGGWTETSWEQYF. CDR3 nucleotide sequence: TGTGCCGGCGGGGGCTGGACAGAGACCTCTTGGGAGCAGTACTTC.